Listed below are T cell receptor beta chains from one sample, sequenced in a study of blood T cell repertoires in COVID-19. TCRdb's copy holds only in-frame clones and misses some; the assay was immunoSEQ multiplex PCR. The table shows under 40,000 clones, with nearly 90% occurring only once. Input material: peripheral blood. The receptors derive from a man aged 70-80 years with active COVID-19. The conserved cysteine and the conserved F or W are not part of the CDR3 here. A row's size may be missing; if present it is once, few, many or a size class.

V	J	size	CDR3
TRBV19	TRBJ2-7	-	ASDSGTGFDEQY
TRBV18	TRBJ2-5	-	ASSRGQETQY
TRBV11-2	TRBJ1-4	-	ASSYRQGRNEKLF
TRBV6-6	TRBJ2-6	-	ASSLGGANVLT
TRBV19	TRBJ2-2	-	TSSMAGAGELF
TRBV7-8	TRBJ2-7	-	ASRLKQTDYEQY
TRBV21-1	TRBJ2-2	-	AGLISSSGELF
TRBV19	TRBJ1-2	-	ASSLEAGGCT
TRBV28	TRBJ1-3	-	ASSTPVENTIY
TRBV27	TRBJ2-7	-	ASSFRVAGGLEY
TRBV6-5	TRBJ2-3	-	ASSYSGTSVLDTQY
TRBV4-3	TRBJ2-3	-	ASSQDGPSRTDTQY
TRBV11-2	TRBJ2-7	-	ASSLTDLRGEQY
TRBV2	TRBJ2-4	-	ASSFSGNIQY
TRBV2	TRBJ2-7	-	ASSQSPRYEQY
TRBV7-3	TRBJ2-1	-	ASSLLAGTGPPGEQF
TRBV29-1	TRBJ1-4	-	SASRSPRANEKLF
TRBV28	TRBJ2-5	-	ASSVLQGAQETQY
TRBV6-2/TRBV6-3	TRBJ2-4	few	ASSYNREGSIQY
TRBV5-1	TRBJ1-1	-	ASSLQGADTEAF
TRBV5-1	TRBJ2-3	-	ASSLVSGNTDTQY
TRBV6-6	TRBJ2-1	-	ASSLGEWEGSYNEQF